These T cell receptor beta chains were read from a single sample in a study of T cells in Graves' hyperthyroidism and ophthalmopathy. TCRdb passed the multiplex PCR reads through MiXCR, listing each CDR3 protein once. The sample lists more than 300,000 distinct CDR3 sequences, over 10% occurring once. Sequences were obtained from blood. The source is a woman aged 18-30 years with Graves' hyperthyroidism. CDR3s include the opening cysteine and the closing phenylalanine or tryptophan. Each record gives: D gene, clone size, V gene, J gene, CDR3 DNA, CDR3 protein. A D gene is named only where the DNA matches it firmly. Size values are once, few and many counts, or a class for expanded clones, and some rows have none.

>-|-|TRBV27|TRBJ2-1
TGTGCCAGCAGTCTATCGGATTCCCTGGGCTCCTACAATGAGCAGTTCTTC
CASSLSDSLGSYNEQFF
>-|many|TRBV7-8|TRBJ1-1
TGTGCCAGCAGCTTAGTCTCCCAGGGGCACACTGAAGCTTTCTTT
CASSLVSQGHTEAFF
>-|-|TRBV20-1|TRBJ2-3
TGCAGTGCTAGGAGGGGGAACACAGATACGCAGTATTTT
CSARRGNTDTQYF
>-|many|TRBV3-1|TRBJ2-1
TGTGCCAGCAGCCAAGATCCCGCCCGGAAAAATGAGCAGTTCTTC
CASSQDPARKNEQFF
>-|few|TRBV12-3/TRBV12-4|TRBJ2-7
TGTGCCAGCACTGAGGACAGCTCCTACGAGCAGTACTTC
CASTEDSSYEQYF
>TRBD1|once|TRBV12-3/TRBV12-4|TRBJ2-7
TGTGCCAGCACCATCACCCGGGACAGCGGATACGAGCAGTACTTC
CASTITRDSGYEQYF
>-|-|TRBV2|TRBJ1-1
TGTGCCAGCTCACTCAGGGAAGGGATCACTGAAGCTTTCTTT
CASSLREGITEAFF
>TRBD2|many|TRBV20-1|TRBJ2-7
TGCAGTGCTCCCGGGACTAGCGGGAGCGAGCAGTACTTC
CSAPGTSGSEQYF
>-|many|TRBV28|TRBJ2-7
TGTGCCAGCAGTTCTTCAGGCGGGGGCGATTCCTACGAGCAGTACTTC
CASSSSGGGDSYEQYF
>-|many|TRBV5-1|TRBJ2-5
TGCGCCAGCAGCCTGGACGGGTCCAAAGAGACCCAGTACTTC
CASSLDGSKETQYF
>TRBD2|many|TRBV5-1|TRBJ2-6
TGCGCCAGCAGCATGCCCAGGGGACTAGCGGGGCCTTCTGGGGCCAACGTCCTGACTTTC
CASSMPRGLAGPSGANVLTF
>TRBD1|many|TRBV27|TRBJ1-5
TGTGCCAGCAGTCCCCGGACAGGGGTTTTCAATCAGCCCCAGCATTTT
CASSPRTGVFNQPQHF
>-|many|TRBV3-1|TRBJ2-7
TGTGCCAGCAGCCAAGGTTTTGGCGGCCTCTACGAGCAGTACTTC
CASSQGFGGLYEQYF
>TRBD1|many|TRBV24-1|TRBJ1-4
TGTGCCACCAGTGATCGTCCCCCGGGACAGCGAAATGAAAAACTGTTTTTT
CATSDRPPGQRNEKLFF
>TRBD2|many|TRBV11-1|TRBJ2-1
TGTGCCAGCAGCGGGACTAGCGGGAGCTTCAATGAGCAGTTCTTC
CASSGTSGSFNEQFF